A selection of T cell receptor beta chains follows, all from one sample in a study of neurological immune-mediated disorders. Each CDR3 protein is one row after TCRdb ran MiXCR on the 5' RACE reads. Found here are more than 55,000 distinct CDR3 sequences, 20% to 30% of them singletons; the top ten hold about 4.5%. Sequencing input: PBMCs. The receptor source for this set is a man aged 60 to 75 with HTLV-1-associated myelopathy (HAM/TSP). Both conserved end residues are part of each CDR3. A D gene is named only where the DNA matches it firmly. Expanded clones are given a class, and other clones once, few, many or no size at all.

>TRBJ2-5|TRBV20-1|TRBD2|many
CSARVLAGGGETQYF
TGCAGTGCTAGAGTCCTAGCGGGAGGGGGAGAGACCCAGTACTTC
>TRBJ2-7|TRBV29-1|TRBD2|many
CSVVTGGSSYEQYF
TGCAGCGTCGTCACCGGGGGGAGCTCCTACGAGCAGTACTTC
>TRBJ2-3|TRBV5-1|TRBD1|many
CASSSPRQGARTDTQYF
TGCGCCAGCAGCTCGCCCAGGCAGGGGGCTCGGACAGATACGCAGTATTTT
>TRBJ2-5|TRBV7-7|.|.
CASSLGVVETQYF
TGTGCTAGCAGCTTAGGGGTGGTAGAGACCCAGTACTTC
>TRBJ2-3|TRBV5-1|.|many
CASKRERRDTQYF
TGCGCCAGCAAGAGGGAAAGAAGGGATACGCAGTATTTT
>TRBJ1-2|TRBV5-1|.|many
CASSPSGQSNYGYTF
TGCGCCAGCAGCCCGTCGGGGCAGTCAAACTATGGCTACACCTTC
>TRBJ2-7|TRBV5-1|TRBD1|once
CASSLTTGVGEQYF
TGCGCCAGCAGCTTAACGACAGGGGTGGGCGAGCAGTACTTC
>TRBJ1-3|TRBV25-1|.|.
CASQDLSSGNTIYF
TGTGCCAGCCAAGACCTGAGCTCTGGAAACACCATATATTTT
>TRBJ2-1|TRBV4-1|.|many
CASIESGEQFF
TGCGCCAGCATCGAGTCGGGTGAGCAGTTCTTC
>TRBJ2-2|TRBV5-4|TRBD2|.
CASSPPWGGGELFF
TGTGCCAGCAGCCCCCCCTGGGGGGGAGGGGAGCTGTTTTTT
>TRBJ2-7|TRBV5-6|.|many
CASSPRWDVNVYEQYF
TGTGCCAGCAGCCCGAGGTGGGACGTAAATGTCTACGAGCAGTACTTC
>TRBJ2-2|TRBV6-5|TRBD1|many
CASSPDRGSTGELFF
TGTGCCAGCAGCCCAGACAGGGGTAGCACCGGGGAGCTGTTTTTT
>TRBJ2-1|TRBV15|.|many
CATSQQGAYNEQFF
TGTGCCACCAGCCAACAGGGTGCATACAATGAGCAGTTCTTC
>TRBJ2-3|TRBV7-2|TRBD2|.
CASSGRPLTSSTQYF
TGTGCCAGCAGCGGAAGACCCCTGACTAGCTCGACGCAGTATTTT
>TRBJ2-7|TRBV9|.|.
CASSVGSVLVNEQYF
TGTGCCAGCAGCGTAGGCTCCGTTTTGGTTAACGAGCAGTACTTC
>TRBJ1-1|TRBV5-4|.|many
CASSPPRDRKNTEAFF
TGTGCCAGCAGCCCACCCCGGGACCGAAAGAACACTGAAGCTTTCTTT
>TRBJ2-1|TRBV20-1|.|.
CSAREIGRTYNEQFF
TGCAGTGCTAGAGAAATAGGGCGGACCTACAATGAGCAGTTCTTC
>TRBJ1-1|TRBV28|TRBD1|many
CASRDRDGTEAFF
TGTGCCAGCAGGGACAGGGATGGCACTGAAGCTTTCTTT
>TRBJ2-1|TRBV11-2|TRBD2|many
CASSLGLAGNTNYNEQFF
TGTGCCAGCAGCTTAGGACTAGCGGGAAATACGAATTACAATGAGCAGTTCTTC
>TRBJ2-4|TRBV11-3|TRBD1|.
CASSLDGTGVSKNIQYF
TGTGCCAGCAGCTTAGATGGAACAGGGGTATCCAAAAACATTCAGTACTTC
>TRBJ2-7|TRBV7-2|TRBD2|.
CASSLDASGPTYEQYF
TGTGCCAGCAGCTTAGATGCTAGCGGGCCTACCTACGAGCAGTACTTC
>TRBJ2-1|TRBV5-1|.|many
CASSYSSQPSGQFF
TGCGCCAGCAGCTACTCCTCCCAGCCCTCCGGGCAGTTCTTC
>TRBJ2-1|TRBV20-1|TRBD1|.
CSSRGGQGIYNEQFF
TGCAGTTCTAGGGGGGGACAGGGGATATACAATGAGCAGTTCTTC
>TRBJ2-5|TRBV5-1|.|few
CASSLTQETQYF
TGCGCCAGCAGCTTGACACAAGAGACCCAGTACTTC
>TRBJ2-7|TRBV9|TRBD2|many
CASSASGKADEQYF
TGTGCCAGCAGCGCTAGCGGGAAGGCTGACGAGCAGTACTTC
>TRBJ2-7|TRBV5-1|TRBD2|many
CASSFGGSTPYEQYF
TGCGCCAGCAGCTTTGGCGGGAGTACCCCCTACGAGCAGTACTTC
>TRBJ2-2|TRBV5-1|TRBD1|many
CASSITTGLVTGELFF
TGCGCCAGCAGCATTACGACAGGGCTGGTTACCGGGGAGCTGTTTTTT
>TRBJ2-1|TRBV10-3|.|many
CAIRDSSVDEQFF
TGTGCCATCAGGGACTCCTCTGTCGATGAGCAGTTCTTC
>TRBJ1-1|TRBV5-5|.|.
CASSLPERLSHTEAFF
TGTGCCAGCAGCTTGCCTGAGAGGCTCAGTCACACTGAAGCTTTCTTT
>TRBJ1-1|TRBV12-3/TRBV12-4|.|many
CASSPGTPEAFF
TGTGCCAGCAGCCCTGGGACACCTGAAGCTTTCTTT
>TRBJ2-5|TRBV5-1|TRBD2|many
CASSQRDSGETQYF
TGCGCCAGCAGTCAGCGGGATAGTGGGGAGACCCAGTACTTC
>TRBJ2-1|TRBV20-1|.|medium-sized
CSADWGGHEQFF
TGCAGTGCGGACTGGGGGGGCCATGAGCAGTTCTTC
>TRBJ2-1|TRBV5-1|.|many
CASSRDEGGSYNEQFF
TGCGCCAGCAGCAGGGACGAAGGGGGCTCCTACAATGAGCAGTTCTTC
>TRBJ2-3|TRBV9|TRBD2|many
CASSLRSTSGFKGSDTQYF
TGTGCCAGCAGCCTAAGGTCGACTAGCGGATTTAAAGGGTCAGATACGCAGTATTTT
>TRBJ2-7|TRBV20-1|.|many
CSARDSSEAYEQYF
TGCAGTGCTAGAGATAGTAGCGAAGCCTACGAGCAGTACTTC
>TRBJ1-4|TRBV5-1|.|many
CASSSQGGAGEKLFF
TGCGCCAGCAGCTCACAGGGTGGGGCTGGGGAAAAACTGTTTTTT
>TRBJ2-2|TRBV20-1|TRBD2|many
CSASSAAGGTGELFF
TGCAGTGCTAGCTCGGCAGCGGGAGGGACCGGGGAGCTGTTTTTT
>TRBJ1-1|TRBV4-1|.|.
CASSFMQNLNTEAFF
TGCGCCAGCAGCTTTATGCAGAATCTGAACACTGAAGCTTTCTTT
>TRBJ2-3|TRBV7-2|.|.
CVSSLTFQADTQYF
TGTGTCAGCAGTTTAACCTTTCAGGCAGATACACAGTATTTT
>TRBJ2-7|TRBV29-1|TRBD2|many
CSVGVTSGKYEQYF
TGCAGCGTTGGGGTGACTAGCGGGAAATACGAGCAGTACTTC
>TRBJ2-7|TRBV29-1|.|.
CSVEGSYEQYF
TGCAGCGTTGAAGGCAGCTACGAGCAGTACTTC
>TRBJ2-7|TRBV7-8|.|many
CASSFRSATGHEQYF
TGTGCCAGCAGCTTTAGGTCAGCCACAGGACACGAGCAGTACTTC
>TRBJ1-1|TRBV12-3/TRBV12-4|TRBD1|many
CASREDRAWTEAFF
TGTGCCAGCAGGGAAGACAGGGCGTGGACTGAAGCTTTCTTT
>TRBJ1-1|TRBV10-1|.|many
CASRATQRGTEAFF
TGCGCCAGCAGGGCCACTCAGAGGGGGACTGAAGCTTTCTTT
>TRBJ2-4|TRBV5-4|.|many
CASSSRGTPENIQYF
TGTGCCAGCAGCTCCCGCGGGACACCTGAAAACATTCAGTACTTC
>TRBJ2-5|TRBV5-1|.|.
CASLGPRSGEETQYF
TGCGCCAGCCTCGGACCCCGATCCGGGGAAGAGACCCAGTACTTC
>TRBJ2-1|TRBV20-1|.|many
CSASRGQAPDEQFF
TGCAGTGCTAGTAGAGGTCAAGCCCCCGATGAGCAGTTCTTC
>TRBJ2-1|TRBV9|TRBD1|.
CANSALGGQGYNEQFF
TGTGCCAACAGCGCCCTAGGGGGACAGGGATACAATGAGCAGTTCTTC
>TRBJ2-7|TRBV27|.|.
CASSLSVGSWYEQYF
TGTGCCAGCAGTTTATCGGTAGGGAGTTGGTACGAGCAGTACTTC
>TRBJ2-3|TRBV28|.|many
CASSLPLGPDTQYF
TGTGCCAGCAGTTTACCCCTCGGACCGGATACGCAGTATTTT
>TRBJ2-5|TRBV2|TRBD2|few
CASSHWGGQNQETQYF
TGTGCCAGCAGCCACTGGGGAGGGCAGAACCAAGAGACCCAGTACTTC
>TRBJ2-7|TRBV10-3|.|many
CAISTTNLQGTNEQYF
TGTGCCATCAGCACGACTAACCTCCAGGGTACGAACGAGCAGTACTTC
>TRBJ1-5|TRBV12-3/TRBV12-4|TRBD1|many
CASSPGTDSNQPQHF
TGTGCCAGCAGCCCGGGGACAGATAGCAATCAGCCCCAGCATTTT
>TRBJ1-1|TRBV7-8|.|many
CASSFIPGNTEAFF
TGTGCCAGCAGCTTTATCCCAGGCAACACTGAAGCTTTCTTT